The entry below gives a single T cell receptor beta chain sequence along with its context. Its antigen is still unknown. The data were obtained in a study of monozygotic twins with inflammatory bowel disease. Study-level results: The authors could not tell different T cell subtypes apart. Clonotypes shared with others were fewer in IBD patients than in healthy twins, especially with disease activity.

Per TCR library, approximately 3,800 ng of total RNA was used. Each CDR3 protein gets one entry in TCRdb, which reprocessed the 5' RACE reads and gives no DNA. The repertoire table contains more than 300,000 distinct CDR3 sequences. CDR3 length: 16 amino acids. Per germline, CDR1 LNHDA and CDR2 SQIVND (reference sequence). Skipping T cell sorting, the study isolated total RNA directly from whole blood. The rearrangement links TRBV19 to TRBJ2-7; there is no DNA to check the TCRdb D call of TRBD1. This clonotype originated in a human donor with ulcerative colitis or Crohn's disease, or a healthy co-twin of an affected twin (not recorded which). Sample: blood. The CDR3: CASSIPGGTVPYEQYF.